This paragraph reports one TCR beta chain. The target antigen is unknown. Assay used: immunoSEQ multiplex PCR; TCRdb lists only in-frame clones, some missing. The sample consists of 2 million to 2.5 million clones, under 95% of them appearing once. This record comes from a study of shared clonotypes between healthy human individuals. Study-level findings and limits: Sampling was confined to blood; repertoires within tissues likely differ.

The clonotype comes from a man between 18 and 29 years old in good health. Some clones in this sample may be carry-over from other donors' samples. The specimen sequenced was naive CD4+ T cells from PBMCs. Subset noted: CD45RA+ positively selected.

CDR3 nucleotide sequence: TGTGCCGGCGCCCAGGGGGGTAAAAACATTCAGTACTTC. It encodes CAGAQGGKNIQYF. The chain recombines TRBV28 with TRBJ2-4; D is perhaps TRBD1 (7 bases). Germline values: CDR1 MDHEN, CDR2 SYDVKM. Trimming removed 11 bases at V and 4 bases at J, with 15 bases between. This CDR3 region has 13 residues.